Included here is one T cell receptor (beta chain) sequence, with context. This entry comes from a study of T cell changes during pregnancy in multiple sclerosis. In germline, CDR1 is SGHRS, CDR2 YFSETQ. J lost 5 bases, V lost 4 bases, and 6 bases had no gene match. The CDR3 totals 15 residues. Profiling relied on immunoSEQ multiplex PCR, and the TCRdb table lists in-frame clones only, not all of them. Seen here are approximately 89,000 clones, 94% observed once, and the top ten hold more than 2%. The material was peripheral blood, obtained in the third trimester of pregnancy. The chain uses TRBV5-1 and TRBJ2-5; 12 bases fit TRBD1. This TCR derives from a female donor with multiple sclerosis, enrolled in a pregnancy study. DNA of the CDR3: TGCGCCAGCAGCGAGGGGACAGGGGGCGTGGAGACCCAGTACTTC. Encoded protein: CASSEGTGGVETQYF.